This T cell receptor beta chain was recovered during a study of T cells in Graves' hyperthyroidism and ophthalmopathy. The CDR3 runs 12 residues. Trimming stripped 8 bases from V and 3 bases from J, with 13 bases between. Germline values: CDR1 SQVTM, CDR2 ANQGSEA. Graves' hyperthyroidism is called stable when ophthalmopathy does not progress within 18 months. Each diagnosis drew on symptoms, thyroxine, TRAb, thyroid ultrasound and orbital computed tomography findings. TCR beta CDR3 regions were amplified from RNA. The HTBI primer set drove a first-round RT-PCR of the TCR CDR3. Each CDR3 protein is one row after TCRdb ran MiXCR on the multiplex PCR reads. This table holds a few hundred thousand distinct CDR3 sequences, around 42% found once.

The TCR sequence derives from a woman aged 18 to 35 with Graves' hyperthyroidism. Sequencing was performed on peripheral blood or thyroid tissue (not recorded which). This rearrangement joins TRBV29-1 to TRBJ1-1; maybe TRBD1 (5 bases). In nucleotides, the CDR3 is TGCAGCCCCAACAGGTTCTACACTGAAGCTTTCTTT. It codes for CSPNRFYTEAFF.